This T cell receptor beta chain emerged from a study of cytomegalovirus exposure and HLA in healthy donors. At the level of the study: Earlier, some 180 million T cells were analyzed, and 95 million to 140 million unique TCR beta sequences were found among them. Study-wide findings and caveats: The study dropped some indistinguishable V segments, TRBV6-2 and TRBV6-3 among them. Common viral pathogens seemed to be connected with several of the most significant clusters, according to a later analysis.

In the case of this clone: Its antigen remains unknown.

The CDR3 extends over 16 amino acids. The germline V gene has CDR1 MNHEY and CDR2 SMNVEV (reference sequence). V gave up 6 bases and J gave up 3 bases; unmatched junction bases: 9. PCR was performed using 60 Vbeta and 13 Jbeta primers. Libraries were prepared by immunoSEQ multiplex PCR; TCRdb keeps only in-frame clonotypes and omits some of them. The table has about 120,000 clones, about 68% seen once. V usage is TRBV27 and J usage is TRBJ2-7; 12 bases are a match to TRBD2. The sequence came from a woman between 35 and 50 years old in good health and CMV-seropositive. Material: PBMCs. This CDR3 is CASRNRLAGANYEQYF. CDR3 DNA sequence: TGTGCCAGCAGGAACCGACTAGCGGGAGCAAACTACGAGCAGTACTTC.